This T cell receptor (beta chain) stems from a study of regulatory T cells in long-lasting Graves disease. Germline lookup yields CDR1 KGHSH and CDR2 LQKENI. The CDR3 has 15 amino acids. The V gene lost 0 bases and the J gene lost 5 bases, with 14 bases spanning the gap. HTBI primers from iRepertoire and Arm-PCR of CDR3 regions yielded the TCR beta libraries. TCRdb redid the calling of the multiplex PCR reads with MiXCR, one entry per CDR3 protein. Of some 320,000 distinct CDR3 sequences listed, 15% to 20% are singletons. Time point: newly diagnosed GD, antithyroid drugs for less than 3 months. The TCR library was made from RNA that had been extracted from PBMCs in TRIzol.

Here the sequenced sample was peripheral blood mononuclear cells (PBMCs), taken at new diagnosis, from a patient treated with antithyroid drugs. This chain uses TRBV18 with TRBJ2-7, with D tentatively TRBD1 or TRBD2 (5 bases each). This receptor was taken from a female donor with Graves disease. For the CDR3, the DNA is TGTGCCAGCTCACCACCGAGGGGCCCCGGGCACGAGCAGTACTTC. It translates to CASSPPRGPGHEQYF.